One and the same sample provided the 31 T cell receptor beta chains below, sequenced in a study of graft-versus-host responses after intestinal transplantation. TCRdb's table, derived via immunoSEQ multiplex PCR, lists solely in-frame clones and lacks some. The sample has about 21,000 clones, around 56% seen once. The sample in question was alloreactive CD4+ T cells from a mixed lymphocyte reaction culture, obtained before intestinal transplant. The sample's subset: CFSE-low proliferating T cells sorted from roughly 6-day pre-transplant mixed lymphocyte reaction (GvH or HvG direction). The receptor source for this set is a human patient who received an intestinal transplant.

This chain joins TRBV6-5 and TRBJ2-5, with 7 bases fitting TRBD1. The germline V gene encodes CDR1 MNHEY and CDR2 SVGAGI. The junction had 9 bases not matched to a gene; V was cut back by 6 bases and J by 5 bases. The CDR3 has 14 residues. CDR3 loop: CASRRTGRWETQYF. The CDR3 region has the DNA TGTGCCAGCAGGCGGACAGGACGATGGGAGACCCAGTACTTC.

The table lists this clone with a few counts. V is TRBV19 and J is TRBJ2-2; TRBD1 matches at 9 bases. The CDR3 consists of 14 residues. The J segment lost 7 bases and the V segment lost 6 bases, leaving 6 bases of the junction unmatched. Looked up from germline, CDR1 is LNHDA and CDR2 is SQIVND (reference sequence). The DNA of the CDR3 is TGTGCCAGTAGGTCACAGGGGGCCGGCGGGGAGCTGTTTTTT. It is translated as CASRSQGAGGELFF.

The chain is built from TRBV30 and TRBJ2-3; no clear D. V lost 3 bases and J lost 5, with 6 bases in between. Germline assignment: CDR1 GTSNPN and CDR2 SVGIG (reference sequence). This CDR3 comprises 11 residues. In DNA, the CDR3 is TGTGCCTGGAGCCCCCTAGATACGCAGTATTTT. Protein sequence: CAWSPLDTQYF.

V is TRBV30 and J is TRBJ2-1; D is perhaps TRBD1 (6 bases). The germline CDR1 and CDR2 sequences are GTSNPN and SVGIG (reference sequence). This CDR3 has 12 residues. V was shortened by 2 bases and J by 7 bases, with 9 bases between the two germline ends. CDR3 residues: CAWSHRVNEQFF. The CDR3 DNA reads as TGTGCCTGGAGTCACAGGGTAAATGAGCAGTTCTTC.

The rearrangement uses TRBV7-2 and TRBJ2-4; possibly TRBD1 for D (7 bases). The germline V gene has CDR1 SGHTA and CDR2 FQGNSA. The V end was cut by 4 bases, the J end by 2 bases, with 9 bases between. The CDR3 has 14 residues. The CDR3 reads CASSSGGSKNIQYF. The DNA of the CDR3 is TGTGCCAGCAGCTCAGGGGGGTCCAAAAACATTCAGTACTTC. Full variable domain (outside the CDR3, taken from reference TRBV7-2 and TRBJ2-4): GAGVSQSPSNKVTEKGKDVELRCDPISGHTALYWYRQSLGQGLEFLIYFQGNSAPDKSGLPSDRFSAERTGGSVSTLTIQRTQQEDSAVYLCASSSGGSKNIQYFGAGTRLSVL.

This clone was seen a few times. The V call is TRBV4-1, the J call TRBJ1-1; TRBD1 aligns across 8 bases. Germline CDR1 is MGHRA and CDR2 is YSYEKL. The CDR3 sequence is 15 residues long. J was trimmed by 7 bases and V by 3 bases; bases with no gene match: 10. The DNA of the CDR3 is TGCGCCAGCAGCCATTACCCCGGACAGGGTAGTGAAGCTTTCTTT. Translating it yields CASSHYPGQGSEAFF.

The chain recombines TRBV4-1 with TRBJ2-1; perhaps TRBD2 as D (5 bases). The germline gives CDR1 MGHRA, CDR2 YSYEKL. Trimming cost V 0 bases and J 0 bases, with 18 bases left between them. CDR3 length equals 19 residues. The chain's CDR3 is CASSQDGILGLSSYNEQFF. In nucleotides, the CDR3 is TGCGCCAGCAGCCAAGATGGGATCTTAGGACTTAGCTCCTACAATGAGCAGTTCTTC.

The CDR3 DNA sequence: TGTGCCTGGAGAGTTACCCTCGGGGTCTCCTACGAGCAGTACTTC. Its translation is CAWRVTLGVSYEQYF. This chain connects TRBV30 to TRBJ2-7; D might be TRBD2 (5 bases). CDR1 and CDR2 from the germline V gene are GTSNPN and SVGIG (reference sequence). The CDR3 spans 15 residues. The germline V and J ends were trimmed by 3 bases and 0 bases, with 15 bases remaining between them.

This clone was seen more than once but under ten times. The CDR3 loop is CSVGQGGGYTF. The CDR3 nucleotides read TGCAGCGTAGGACAGGGAGGTGGCTACACCTTC. The chain uses TRBV29-1 and TRBJ1-2; 8 bases line up with TRBD1. The trim removed 6 bases at V and 7 bases at J, leaving 4 bases unmatched. The CDR3 is 11 amino acids. The germline V gene has CDR1 SQVTM and CDR2 ANQGSEA.

In the case of this clone: Different DNA sequences within this sample yield the same CDR3. The chain joins TRBV5-1 to TRBJ2-7; D may be TRBD1 (6 bases). The CDR3 is 12 residues long. Germline assignment: CDR1 SGHRS and CDR2 YFSETQ. The ends were cut back, 4 bases at V and 4 bases at J, with 9 bases in the middle. The CDR3 sequence is CASSSQGYEQYF. The CDR3 coding sequence is TGCGCCAGCAGCAGTCAGGGGTACGAGCAGTACTTC.

V and J are TRBV6-5 and TRBJ1-5, with TRBD1 as a possible D gene (5 bases). The CDR3 is 13 residues long. The germline gives CDR1 MNHEY, CDR2 SVGAGI. The germline V and J ends were trimmed by 4 bases and 4 bases, with 8 bases remaining between them. CDR3 amino acids: CASSSRGNQPQHF. The CDR3 DNA is TGTGCCAGCAGTTCTAGGGGTAATCAGCCCCAGCATTTT.

The CDR3 nucleotides are TGTGCCAGCAGCTTAGCGCCTAGCCCCAATGAGCAGTTCTTC. It translates to CASSLAPSPNEQFF. The V call is TRBV7-6, the J call TRBJ2-1; TRBD2 is a possible D gene (5 bases). The germline V gene has CDR1 SGHVS and CDR2 FNYEAQ. V gave up 0 bases and J gave up 6 bases, with 9 bases separating them. The CDR3 covers 14 residues.

The gene calls are TRBV2 and TRBJ2-7; 7 nucleotides match TRBD1. The CDR3 is 15 residues long. Germline CDR1 SNHLY, CDR2 FYNNEI. The V gene end was trimmed by 6 bases and the J gene end by 3 bases; junction bases not matched to a gene: 11. CDR3 sequence: CASSLGQAQIYEQYF. The CDR3 nucleotides read TGTGCCAGCAGCCTAGGACAGGCCCAGATCTACGAGCAGTACTTC.

The chain employs TRBV2 and TRBJ2-3; D may be TRBD2 (5 bases). Trimming took off 7 bases at V and 0 bases at J, with 11 bases between the two ends. Germline V gene lookup returns CDR1 SNHLY and CDR2 FYNNEI. This CDR3 has 14 residues. This CDR3 is CASIQRRSTDTQYF. The CDR3 coding sequence is TGTGCCAGCATCCAGCGGAGAAGCACAGATACGCAGTATTTT.

Only a few counts were recorded for this clone. The chain couples TRBV6-5 to TRBJ1-5; D is ambiguous. CDR3 length equals 14 residues. CDR1 MNHEY and CDR2 SVGAGI come from the germline V gene. The V end was cut by 3 bases, the J end by 1 base, with 7 bases between. CDR3 nucleotides: TGTGCCAGCAGTTATCTGCAGAGCAATCAGCCCCAGCATTTT. Protein: CASSYLQSNQPQHF.

The gene calls are TRBV5-1 and TRBJ2-3; TRBD2 matches at 7 bases. In germline, CDR1 is SGHRS, CDR2 YFSETQ. After removal of 4 bases from V and 11 bases from J, the junction contained 10 bases not matched to a gene. The CDR3 loop spans 13 amino acids. CDR3 nucleotides: TGCGCCAGCAGCCATAGCGGGCCTGGATGGCAGTATTTT. Amino acid sequence: CASSHSGPGWQYF.

The rearrangement joins TRBV6-5 to TRBJ2-5; D may be TRBD2 (7 bases). Germline V gene sequence: CDR1 MNHEY, CDR2 SVGAGI. This CDR3 is built from 13 residues. V shed 6 bases and J shed 4 bases, with 12 bases lying between them. CDR3: CASSQRGGETQYF. DNA for the CDR3: TGTGCCAGCAGCCAAAGGGGGGGAGAGACCCAGTACTTC.

The table lists this clone with a count of one. V and J are TRBV19 and TRBJ2-2; TRBD2 matches 8 bases. V shed 5 bases and J 4 bases; nucleotides not matched to a gene: 9. Germline V gene data show CDR1 as LNHDA and CDR2 as SQIVND (reference sequence). The CDR3 is made up of 16 amino acids. Here the CDR3 DNA reads TGTGCCAGTAGTGGAACCGGGACTAGGATCACCGGGGAGCTGTTTTTT. Protein: CASSGTGTRITGELFF.

This clone was seen a few times. The chain carries TRBV28 and TRBJ1-1, with 7 nucleotides matching TRBD1. The V segment lost 4 bases and the J segment 1 base; nucleotides outside the gene matches: 6. Germline CDR1 MDHEN, CDR2 SYDVKM. This CDR3 contains 15 residues. Here the CDR3 DNA reads TGTGCCAGCAGTTCTCCGGGACAGAGGAACACTGAAGCTTTCTTT. It translates to CASSSPGQRNTEAFF.

The sample holds a few counts of this clone. This chain uses TRBV4-2 with TRBJ2-7; 9 nucleotides agree with TRBD2. Losses at the gene ends were 0 bases for V and 2 bases for J; bases not matched to a gene: 8. Germline V gene sequence: CDR1 LGHNA, CDR2 YNFKEQ. The CDR3 runs to 17 residues. CDR3 nucleotides: TGTGCCAGCAGCCAAGATCGGTCTAGCGGGGCGACCTACGAGCAGTACTTC. Its translation is CASSQDRSSGATYEQYF.

This clone has a handful of counts. The V and J genes are TRBV27 and TRBJ2-7; TRBD1 aligns across 9 bases. The CDR3 contains 12 residues. The germline V gene has CDR1 MNHEY and CDR2 SMNVEV (reference sequence). Trimming cost V 6 bases and J 5 bases; bases outside gene matches: 2. This CDR3 is CASRTGGHEQYF. CDR3 coding DNA: TGTGCCAGCAGAACAGGGGGCCACGAGCAGTACTTC.

V is TRBV6-1 and J is TRBJ1-6; possible D gene TRBD1, 5 bases. Trimming shortened V by 5 bases and J by 8 bases, and 10 bases separated the two germline ends. Germline values: CDR1 MNHNS, CDR2 SASEGT. CDR3 size: 13 residues. The CDR3 reads CASSRGGDSPLHF. CDR3 DNA: TGTGCCAGCAGTCGGGGGGGGGATTCACCCCTCCACTTT.

The chain combines TRBV5-1 with TRBJ2-1, with 10 bases aligning to TRBD1. Looked up from germline, CDR1 is SGHRS and CDR2 is YFSETQ. V was clipped by 4 bases and J by 2 bases; unmatched bases: 3. The CDR3 has 15 amino acids. The CDR3 DNA sequence: TGCGCCAGCAGCGGGGGACAGGGGACCTACAATGAGCAGTTCTTC. Amino acid sequence: CASSGGQGTYNEQFF.

This clone was detected a few times. This sequence joins TRBV6-5 and TRBJ1-2; the D is unclear. Trimming left V 7 bases short and J 3 bases short, with 12 bases between. The germline CDR1 and CDR2 sequences are MNHEY and SVGAGI. The CDR3 runs 13 residues. The CDR3 nucleotides read TGTGCCAGCACCCCGGGGTTCCACTATGGCTACACCTTC. Translating gives CASTPGFHYGYTF.

This chain connects TRBV2 to TRBJ1-6; possible D gene TRBD1, 5 bases. V was trimmed by 0 bases and J by 10 bases, leaving 13 bases between them. There are 15 residues in the CDR3. Germline CDR1 SNHLY, CDR2 FYNNEI. In DNA form, the CDR3 reads TGTGCCAGCAGTGAAGCGCTAAGGGGCAGGTCACCCCTCCACTTT. Its translation is CASSEALRGRSPLHF.

This chain uses TRBV27 with TRBJ1-5; no definite D call. Trimming took off 5 bases at V and 3 bases at J, with 8 bases between the two ends. CDR3 length equals 13 residues. Germline V lookup: CDR1 MNHEY, CDR2 SMNVEV (reference sequence). In DNA, the CDR3 is TGTGCCAGCAGTGACCAGGTCAATCAGCCCCAGCATTTT. Translation gives CASSDQVNQPQHF.

Only a few counts were recorded for this clone. V is TRBV29-1 and J is TRBJ2-4; D is perhaps TRBD2 (6 bases). Germline loops: CDR1 SQVTM, CDR2 ANQGSEA. This CDR3 region has 13 residues. Trimming shortened V by 4 bases and J by 9 bases, and 16 bases separated the two germline ends. The CDR3 region is CSVGLQRVGIQYF. The DNA for the CDR3 is TGCAGCGTTGGCTTGCAGCGGGTCGGCATTCAGTACTTC.

This clone was seen a few times. The rearrangement links TRBV14 to TRBJ2-6, with TRBD2 as a possible D gene (5 bases). Germline-derived CDR1 and CDR2 are SGHDN and FVKESK. The ends were cut back, 2 bases at V and 0 bases at J, with 17 bases in the middle. This CDR3 region has 19 residues. CDR3 coding DNA: TGTGCCAGCAGCCAAATCGGGGTCAGTCCGTCCTCTGGGGCCAACGTCCTGACTTTC. Protein: CASSQIGVSPSSGANVLTF.

The chain uses TRBV7-8 and TRBJ1-1; D may be TRBD1 (6 bases). The CDR3 contains 15 residues. Germline V gene data show CDR1 as SGHVS and CDR2 as FQNEAQ. Trimming left V 5 bases short and J 1 base short, with 14 bases between. Here the CDR3 DNA reads TGTGCCAGCAGCGCGCCGGCGGGGGCGAACACTGAAGCTTTCTTT. It translates to CASSAPAGANTEAFF.

The chain joins TRBV5-1 to TRBJ1-2, with TRBD1 as a possible D gene (6 bases). The CDR3 spans 14 residues. V was trimmed by 4 bases and J by 3 bases, leaving 13 bases between them. Germline values: CDR1 SGHRS, CDR2 YFSETQ. DNA for the CDR3: TGCGCCAGCAGCCGCCAACAGGGAGACTATGGCTACACCTTC. Translating it yields CASSRQQGDYGYTF.

In this sample, this clone turned up once. The chain has TRBV5-1 and TRBJ2-2; D unclear. The CDR3 spans 14 residues. The V gene's germline CDR1 is SGHRS and CDR2 YFSETQ. Between the trimmed V and J ends, which lost 9 bases and 2 bases, there was a span of 14 bases. The DNA for the CDR3 is TGCGCCACCCGAGACTGGTTCAACACCGGGGAGCTGTTTTTT. This sequence encodes CATRDWFNTGELFF.